This section outlines one TCR beta chain sequence together with its context. The antigen remains unidentified. This entry comes from a study of shared clonotypes between healthy human individuals. Study findings and constraints: Sampling covered nothing but blood. Tissue TCR repertoires likely differ from those found in blood.

It was into CD45RA+ naive and CD45RA-negative memory subsets that the CD4+ cells were split. Per the original data handling: Filtering was not the same, since immunoSEQ gave junction-only sequences without quality scores. The protocol was immunoSEQ multiplex PCR, while the TCRdb copy is restricted to in-frame clones and leaves out a portion. From that table come the V and J calls and clone size; the DNA was used to work out D and trimming. Among over a million clones, roughly 97% were seen once, and the ten largest hold roughly 1.2%. Germline values: CDR1 SNHLY, CDR2 FYNNEI. The CDR3 is 13 amino acids. Between the trimmed V and J ends, which lost 8 bases and 7 bases, there was a span of 14 bases.

Sequenced material: naive CD4+ T cells sorted from blood. Specified subset: CD45RA+ positively selected. The origin of this receptor is a man aged 25-45 years in good health. This chain uses TRBV2 with TRBJ1-4; D unclear. The CDR3 sequence: CASGGRMGEKLFF. Here the CDR3 DNA reads TGTGCCAGCGGAGGGAGGATGGGTGAAAAACTGTTTTTT.